This T cell receptor (beta chain) is from a study of T cell repertoires in cytomegalovirus infection. Study-wide context: A matching HLA type, together with CMV infection, was signaled by public TCR beta signatures. Notes on the study in general: Carriers of CMV and the relevant HLA type were discriminated by public TCR beta frequency. The ex vivo response was dominated by HLA-C-restricted CMV-specific TCR beta clonotypes.

TCRdb itself ran the reads through MiXCR, one entry per CDR3 protein. The sample lists roughly 600,000 distinct CDR3 sequences, around 24% occurring once. Germline V lookup: CDR1 SGHTA, CDR2 FQGNSA. The CDR3 contains 15 residues. Of note for this clonotype: As yet, its antigen is unknown. A much larger clone lies one base from this, so it may be a read error.

The sequenced sample consisted of CD8+ T cells from PBMCs. This chain connects TRBV7-2 to TRBJ1-2, with 9 bases fitting TRBD1. The clonotype comes from a human donor in good health (CMV status not recorded). Some clones in this sample may be carry-over from other donors' samples. The CDR3 bases are TGTGCCAACAGCCGGTGGGACAGGGAGGACTATGGCTACACCTTC. It translates to CANSRWDREDYGYTF.